This T cell receptor beta chain is from a study of blood T cell repertoires in COVID-19. Study at large: The United States, Italy and Spain supplied acute and convalescent COVID-19 samples. From T cells, B-cell-depleted T cells, or PBMCs came the material, which was cDNA or gDNA.

In the authors' methods: Nucleated cell counts were estimated from reference gene primer amplification. Generated by immunoSEQ multiplex PCR, the TCRdb table keeps only in-frame clones and is missing some. That table gives V, J and clone size, and the DNA gave D and trimming. The table records roughly 330,000 clones, 85% to 90% of them present only once. This CDR3 is built from 16 residues. Germline V gene data show CDR1 as MDHEN and CDR2 as SYDVKM. The ends were cut back, 5 bases at V and 1 base at J, with 15 bases in the middle. This receptor was obtained from a woman in her forties or fifties with active or convalescent COVID-19. Sample: peripheral blood. The chain carries TRBV28 and TRBJ1-5, with D perhaps TRBD1 (5 bases). The CDR3 region is CASSRDSLKSNQPQHF. For the CDR3, the DNA is TGTGCCAGCAGTCGCGACAGTCTGAAGAGCAATCAGCCCCAGCATTTT.